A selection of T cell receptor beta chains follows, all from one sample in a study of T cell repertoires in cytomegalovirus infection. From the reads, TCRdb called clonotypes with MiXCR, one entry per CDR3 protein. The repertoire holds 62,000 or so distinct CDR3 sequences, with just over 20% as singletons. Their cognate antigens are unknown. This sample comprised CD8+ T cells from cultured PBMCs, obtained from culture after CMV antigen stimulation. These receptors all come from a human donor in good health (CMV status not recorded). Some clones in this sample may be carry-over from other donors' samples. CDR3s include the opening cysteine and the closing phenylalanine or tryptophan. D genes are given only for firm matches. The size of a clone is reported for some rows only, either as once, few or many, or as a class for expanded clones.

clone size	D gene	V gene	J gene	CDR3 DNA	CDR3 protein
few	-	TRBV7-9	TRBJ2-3	TGTGCCAGCAGCCCAAAAAACCCCCGGGACGGAAGCACAGATACGCAGTATTTT	CASSPKNPRDGSTDTQYF
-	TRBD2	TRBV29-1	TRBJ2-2	TGCAGCGTTTATCAGCGGGGCGCGAACACCGGGGAGCTGTTTTTT	CSVYQRGANTGELFF
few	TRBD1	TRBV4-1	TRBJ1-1	TGCGCCAGCAGCCAGACAGGGTTGATCGAATTCACTGAAGCTTTCTTT	CASSQTGLIEFTEAFF
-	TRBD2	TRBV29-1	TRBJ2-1	TGCAGCGTTGATGGACTAGCGGCCTACAATGAGCAGTTCTTC	CSVDGLAAYNEQFF
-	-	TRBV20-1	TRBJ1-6	TGCAGTGCTAGAGGTGACGGATTTAATTCACCCCTCCACTTT	CSARGDGFNSPLHF
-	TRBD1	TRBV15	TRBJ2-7	TGTGCCACCAGCAGGTCGGACAGGGTCAACGAGCAGTACTTC	CATSRSDRVNEQYF
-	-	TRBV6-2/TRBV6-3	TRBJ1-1	TGTGCCAGCAGTTACCATACTACGGTGGCCAGTGTCACTGAAGCTTTCTTT	CASSYHTTVASVTEAFF
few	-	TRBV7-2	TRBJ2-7	TGTGCCAGCAGCTTAATTGAGGGGTCCTACGAGCAGTACTTC	CASSLIEGSYEQYF
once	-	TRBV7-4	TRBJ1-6	TGTGCCAGCAGCTCCGGGAGGGGGTCGAATTCACCCCTCCACTTT	CASSSGRGSNSPLHF
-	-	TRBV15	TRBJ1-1	TGTGCCACCAGCAGCACGATCCTTGAAGCTTTCTTT	CATSSTILEAFF
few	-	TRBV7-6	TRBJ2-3	TGTGCCAGCAGTCTAAACGGGGCTAGCACAGATACGCAGTATTTT	CASSLNGASTDTQYF
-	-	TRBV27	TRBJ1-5	TGTGCCAGCAGTTTTGTCGGCCCGACGCCAAAGCCCCAGCATTTT	CASSFVGPTPKPQHF
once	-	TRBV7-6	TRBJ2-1	TGTGCCAGCAGCTCGAATCGGGACCAAAGAAACAATGAGCAGTTCTTC	CASSSNRDQRNNEQFF
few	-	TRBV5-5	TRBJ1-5	TGTGCCAGCAGCTCCCGTGCTCACATAGAGCAGCCCCAGCATTTT	CASSSRAHIEQPQHF
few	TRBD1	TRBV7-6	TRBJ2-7	TGTGCCAGCAGCTTAGGACAGGGGACTGTGCAGTACTTC	CASSLGQGTVQYF
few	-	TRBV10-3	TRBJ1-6	TGTGCCATCAGTGAGAAGGGAGAGGCCCTCCACTTT	CAISEKGEALHF
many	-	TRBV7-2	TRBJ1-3	TGTGCCAGCACCTGGGGTGGCCCGCATCCTGGAAACACCATATATTTT	CASTWGGPHPGNTIYF
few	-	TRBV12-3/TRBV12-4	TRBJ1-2	TGTGCCAGCACCTGGGGGGCACAGGGCTACACCTTC	CASTWGAQGYTF